This T cell receptor beta chain appears in the sequencing data of a study of regulatory T cells in long-lasting Graves disease. The time point is: newly diagnosed GD, antithyroid drugs for less than 3 months. Extracted RNA from PBMCs served as the source of the TCR library. CDR1 and CDR2 from the germline V gene are SGHAT and FQNNGV. V lost 5 bases, J lost 2 bases, and 16 bases lay in between. CDR3 size: 15 residues. This clonotype was picked up many times. Arm-PCR with iRepertoire HTBI primers amplified the CDR3 regions for these TCR beta libraries. TCRdb recomputed calls from the multiplex PCR reads with MiXCR, one row per CDR3 protein. The sample shows about 610,000 distinct CDR3 sequences, around 16% of them seen only once. The same sample was also studied in work on T cells in Graves' hyperthyroidism and ophthalmopathy.

Sequences were derived from peripheral blood mononuclear cells (PBMCs), sampled at new diagnosis, from a patient treated with antithyroid drugs. The TCR comes from a man aged 18 to 30 with Graves disease. The V call is TRBV11-2, the J call TRBJ2-7, with D tentatively TRBD2 (6 bases). The CDR3 DNA is TGTGCCAGCAGCCTAGCGTCGGGGCTCGCCTACGAGCAGTACTTC. This gives the protein CASSLASGLAYEQYF.